This entry is about one T cell receptor beta chain. With a much larger clone just one base away, this may be a read error. This specimen comes from a study of T-cell reconstitution after alpha-beta-depleted transplantation in children. The CDR3 has 12 amino acids. Germline loops: CDR1 SGHNT, CDR2 YENEEA. Unique molecular identifiers were built into the TCRbeta library. TCRdb reprocessed the PCR reads with MiXCR, giving one entry per CDR3 protein. The table has around 480,000 distinct CDR3 sequences, 32% seen once. This specimen was PBMCs from the stem cell graft donor, taken from the stem cell graft. The clonotype comes from a human donor who donated a stem cell graft to a child with aplastic anemia. This sequence joins TRBV11-3 and TRBJ2-1; D remains ambiguous. The CDR3 bases are TGTGCCAGCAGCTTAGTCGGCAATGGGCAGTTCTTC. This codes for CASSLVGNGQFF.